A single sample gave rise to the 13 T cell receptor beta chains below, sequenced in a study of T-cell memory formation after mild COVID-19. TCRdb itself ran the 5' RACE reads through MiXCR, one entry per CDR3 protein. The data contain 250,000 to 350,000 distinct CDR3 sequences, about a sixth of them singletons. Source material: PBMCs or a T cell subset sorted from them (not recorded which). These receptor sequences come from a man aged 18-30 years who had mild COVID-19 (a few samples of this study predate the infection). Cell type and time point are not known.

A few counts support this clonotype. V is TRBV7-2 and J is TRBJ1-6; 7 bases align to TRBD1. Germline V CDR1 and CDR2: SGHTA, FQGNSA. The CDR3 totals 18 residues. Germline trimming cut 1 base from V and 0 bases from J; bases unmatched to any gene: 6. The CDR3: CASSLGGGRSSYNSPLHF. Written as DNA, the CDR3 is TGTGCCAGCAGCTTAGGAGGGGGCAGGAGCTCCTATAATTCACCCCTCCACTTT.

This chain links TRBV10-3 with TRBJ1-5, with D perhaps TRBD1 (6 bases). V was shortened by 1 base and J by 0 bases, with 7 bases between the two germline ends. Germline V gene sequence: CDR1 ENHRY, CDR2 SYGVKD. CDR3 length: 15 amino acids. CDR3 amino acids: CAISELTGSNQPQHF. DNA of the CDR3: TGTGCCATCAGTGAGTTGACAGGTAGCAATCAGCCCCAGCATTTT.

In this sample, this clonotype turned up a few times. V and J are TRBV4-1 and TRBJ1-1; 9 bases fit TRBD1. The CDR3 is 15 amino acids. The J segment lost 7 bases and the V segment lost 2 bases, leaving 8 bases of the junction unmatched. Germline CDR1 MGHRA, CDR2 YSYEKL. The CDR3 nucleotides read TGCGCCAGCAGCCAACAACAGGGGGCCGGCTATGAAGCTTTCTTT. Translation: CASSQQQGAGYEAFF.

In its sample, this clonotype was seen many times. V usage is TRBV3-1 and J usage is TRBJ2-5; 7 positions match TRBD2. From germline, CDR1 is LGHDT and CDR2 YNNKEL (reference sequence). The CDR3 totals 17 residues. Germline trimming cut 0 bases from V and 3 bases from J; bases unmatched to any gene: 10. The CDR3 region is CASSQDARFAGEETQYF. CDR3 nucleotides: TGTGCCAGCAGCCAAGACGCAAGATTTGCGGGAGAAGAGACCCAGTACTTC.

The chain links TRBV3-1 to TRBJ2-1, with TRBD2 as a possible D gene (7 bases). V was pared by 0 bases and J by 5 bases, with 14 bases between. The CDR3 sequence is 16 residues long. Germline lookup yields CDR1 LGHDT and CDR2 YNNKEL (reference sequence). The DNA of the CDR3 is TGTGCCAGCAGCCAAGATCTCGGGGGGCCCCACAATGAGCAGTTCTTC. It is translated as CASSQDLGGPHNEQFF.

Ten or more counts support this clonotype. The rearrangement joins TRBV7-9 to TRBJ2-5; perhaps D is TRBD1 or TRBD2 (7 bases each). Trimming pared 5 bases from V and 5 bases from J, leaving 12 bases between. Germline V gene lookup returns CDR1 SEHNR and CDR2 FQNEAQ (reference sequence). This CDR3 spans 13 amino acids. The CDR3 DNA follows: TGTGCCAGCAGCCAGCAGGGGGGGGAGACCCAGTACTTC. This translates into CASSQQGGETQYF.

V usage is TRBV7-9 and J usage is TRBJ1-1, with 7 bases fitting TRBD1. The germline CDR1 and CDR2 sequences are SEHNR and FQNEAQ (reference sequence). Losses at the gene ends were 7 bases for V and 3 bases for J; bases not matched to a gene: 14. The CDR3 totals 16 residues. CDR3 residues: CASNPPGQQADTEAFF. The CDR3 nucleotides are TGTGCCAGCAACCCGCCGGGACAGCAGGCAGACACTGAAGCTTTCTTT.

The chain links TRBV4-1 to TRBJ1-2, with 7 bases identical to TRBD1. The germline V gene has CDR1 MGHRA and CDR2 YSYEKL. The CDR3 has 11 residues. J gave up 7 bases and V 7 bases, and 3 bases lay outside the gene matches. The CDR3 DNA follows: TGCGCCAGCAAAGGGGGCCTTGGCTACACCTTC. Amino acid sequence: CASKGGLGYTF.

This clonotype was seen only a few times. The chain is built from TRBV12-3 or TRBV12-4 and TRBJ2-7; possible D gene TRBD2, 6 bases. This CDR3 spans 14 amino acids. V was trimmed by 3 bases and J by 0 bases, leaving 9 bases between them. The CDR3 spells CASSFGGTSYEQYF. The CDR3 nucleotides read TGTGCCAGCAGTTTCGGGGGTACCTCCTACGAGCAGTACTTC.

This clonotype has a handful of counts. This chain links TRBV7-2 with TRBJ2-3; D perhaps matches TRBD2 (6 bases). The length of the CDR3 is 13 residues. Germline values: CDR1 SGHTA, CDR2 FQGNSA. V shed 5 bases and J shed 7 bases, with 13 bases lying between them. DNA of the CDR3: TGTGCCAGCAGCCTCCGAGGGAGGCATACGCAGTATTTT. Encoded protein: CASSLRGRHTQYF. The variable domain in full, completed from reference TRBV7-2 and TRBJ2-3, reads GAGVSQSPSNKVTEKGKDVELRCDPISGHTALYWYRQSLGQGLEFLIYFQGNSAPDKSGLPSDRFSAERTGGSVSTLTIQRTQQEDSAVYLCASSLRGRHTQYFGPGTRLTVL.

The V call is TRBV18, the J call TRBJ2-5; 7 nucleotides agree with TRBD1. This CDR3 is built from 15 residues. After removal of 3 bases from V and 5 bases from J, the junction contained 9 bases not matched to a gene. Germline V gene sequence: CDR1 KGHSH, CDR2 LQKENI. The DNA for the CDR3 is TGTGCCAGCTCACCGGTACAGGGGCCAATGGAGACCCAGTACTTC. As protein: CASSPVQGPMETQYF.

V and J are TRBV28 and TRBJ2-5; D might be TRBD1 (6 bases). The CDR3 loop spans 14 amino acids. The germline V and J ends were trimmed by 5 bases and 5 bases, with 15 bases remaining between them. Germline lookup yields CDR1 MDHEN and CDR2 SYDVKM. The CDR3 DNA follows: TGTGCCAGCAGTACCACGACAGGTTCGGAGACCCAGTACTTC. Translating gives CASSTTTGSETQYF.

The J gene is TRBJ1-4, the V gene TRBV7-2; 7 bases agree with TRBD1. V lost 5 bases and J lost 8; bases outside the gene matches: 11. The CDR3 is 15 residues long. CDR1 and CDR2 (germline): SGHTA, FQGNSA. CDR3 in DNA: TGTGCCAGCAGCCCACGACAGGGACGATCAGAAAAACTGTTTTTT. Its protein is CASSPRQGRSEKLFF.